These 24 T cell receptor beta chains were all obtained from the same sample, sequenced in a study of blood T cell repertoires in COVID-19. TCRdb keeps only in-frame clones here, not all; method: immunoSEQ multiplex PCR. The repertoire has 250,000 to 350,000 clones, less than 85% of them found once; the top ten carry over 1.1%. The sequenced material came from peripheral blood. These receptors were obtained from a human donor with COVID-19, enrolled during active disease. The donor label of this sample is uncertain.

This chain links TRBV6-2 or TRBV6-3 with TRBJ2-5; TRBD2 aligns across 12 bases. The junction had 11 bases not matched to a gene; V was cut back by 5 bases and J by 4 bases. Germline V CDR1 and CDR2: MNHEY, SVGEGT. This CDR3 spans 17 amino acids. The CDR3 DNA sequence: TGTGCCAGCAGTCCCAGGACTAGCGGGATAGGTGGAGAGACCCAGTACTTC. Protein product: CASSPRTSGIGGETQYF.

This clone appeared once. The DNA for the CDR3 is TGTGCCAGCAGTACAGGAGACCGTTACGAGCAGTACTTC. Its protein product is CASSTGDRYEQYF. V and J are TRBV7-2 and TRBJ2-7, with D possibly TRBD1 on 5 matching bases. Germline lookup yields CDR1 SGHTA and CDR2 FQGNSA. Trimming pared 6 bases from V and 4 bases from J, leaving 13 bases between. The CDR3 extends over 13 amino acids.

The chain combines TRBV11-2 with TRBJ2-1; TRBD2 agrees at 10 bases. Per the germline V gene, CDR1 is SGHAT and CDR2 is FQNNGV. CDR3 length equals 15 residues. Losses at the gene ends were 5 bases for V and 8 bases for J; bases not matched to a gene: 9. The CDR3, as DNA: TGTGCCAGCAGCCTCACTAGCGGGACCATCGATGAGCAGTTCTTC. Residues: CASSLTSGTIDEQFF.

The chain is built from TRBV7-2 and TRBJ2-7, with TRBD1 matching 10 bases. The J segment lost 5 bases and the V segment lost 5 bases, leaving 3 bases of the junction unmatched. The germline V gene encodes CDR1 SGHTA and CDR2 FQGNSA. CDR3 length: 13 residues. The CDR3 bases are TGTGCCAGCAGCCCCGGGACAGGGGACGAGCAGTACTTC. This codes for CASSPGTGDEQYF.

The chain employs TRBV7-2 and TRBJ2-3; TRBD2 aligns across 14 bases. After removal of 5 bases from V and 1 base from J, the junction contained 2 bases not matched to a gene. This CDR3 has 16 residues. Germline CDR1 and CDR2: SGHTA and FQGNSA. The CDR3 loop reads CASSPGLAGGTDTQYF. As DNA, the CDR3 is TGTGCCAGCAGCCCGGGACTAGCGGGAGGCACAGATACGCAGTATTTT.

V gene TRBV28 combines with J gene TRBJ2-2; TRBD2 matches at 7 bases. V lost 6 bases and J lost 2; bases outside the gene matches: 0. Germline CDR1 and CDR2: MDHEN and SYDVKM. The CDR3 runs 13 residues. CDR3 loop: CASRTSNTGELFF. The CDR3 DNA is TGTGCCAGCAGGACTAGCAACACCGGGGAGCTGTTTTTT.

V usage is TRBV5-1 and J usage is TRBJ2-2; 15 bases map to TRBD2. This CDR3 region has 18 residues. The germline gives CDR1 SGHRS, CDR2 YFSETQ. The junction had 6 bases not matched to a gene; V was cut back by 0 bases and J by 6 bases. This CDR3 reads CASSLGPGLAGGAGELFF. The CDR3 bases are TGCGCCAGCAGCTTGGGGCCTGGACTAGCGGGAGGGGCCGGGGAGCTGTTTTTT.

In nucleotides, the CDR3 is TGTGCCAGCAGCTTTACAGGGGACTACGAGCAGTACTTC. Translating gives CASSFTGDYEQYF. The rearrangement uses TRBV7-8 and TRBJ2-7; 7 nucleotides agree with TRBD1. V lost 3 bases to trimming and J lost 3 bases; unmatched junction nucleotides: 2. From germline, CDR1 is SGHVS and CDR2 FQNEAQ. CDR3 size: 13 residues.

In regard to this clone: At the DNA level, this CDR3 is encoded by other sequences in the same sample as well. CDR3 sequence (DNA): TGTGCCAGCAGCTCTCAGGGTAACACTGAAGCTTTCTTT. Encoded protein: CASSSQGNTEAFF. This chain links TRBV7-3 with TRBJ1-1, with TRBD1 as a possible D gene (5 bases). This CDR3 is 13 amino acids long. V lost 4 bases, J lost 2 bases, and 8 bases lay in between. Germline V gives CDR1 SGHTA, CDR2 FQGTGA.

J is TRBJ2-2 and V is TRBV11-2; 7 bases are shared with TRBD2. Germline V gives CDR1 SGHAT, CDR2 FQNNGV. The CDR3 is 16 amino acids. Trimming at V came to 5 bases and at J to 6 bases, leaving 12 bases not matched to a gene. The CDR3 region has the DNA TGTGCCAGCAGCCCGCCCCCCGGGAGCGGGGCCGGGGAGCTGTTTTTT. Translated, it gives CASSPPPGSGAGELFF. Using reference TRBV11-2 and TRBJ2-2 for the parts outside the CDR3, the full variable domain is EAGVAQSPRYKIIEKRQSVAFWCNPISGHATLYWYQQILGQGPKLLIQFQNNGVVDDSQLPKDRFSAERLKGVDSTLKIQPAKLEDSAVYLCASSPPPGSGAGELFFGEGSRLTVL.

Concerning this clone itself: At one end the junction does not follow the germline gene, possibly because of a read error. V is TRBV30 and J is TRBJ1-2, with D tentatively TRBD1 (6 bases). Per the germline V gene, CDR1 is GTSNPN and CDR2 is SVGIG (reference sequence). This CDR3 is built from 10 residues. The DNA for the CDR3 is TGTGCCTGGAACCGGGGGGCCGGAGCCTTC. Its translation: CAWNRGAGAF.

The chain has TRBV5-8 and TRBJ2-7; perhaps TRBD1 as D (6 bases). V shed 0 bases and J shed 5 bases, with 12 bases lying between them. The CDR3 is 14 amino acids. CDR1 and CDR2 (germline): SGHTS, YDEGEE. CDR3 DNA sequence: TGTGCCAGCAGCTTGGGGCAGGGGATCGACGAGCAGTACTTC. Its translation is CASSLGQGIDEQYF.

This clone was observed once. Written as DNA, the CDR3 is TGTGCCAGCAGTGAAATAGCAGGGGGCGGGCGAAACACCATATATTTT. This encodes CASSEIAGGGRNTIYF. The chain has TRBV2 and TRBJ1-3; 8 nucleotides line up with TRBD1. Germline V lookup: CDR1 SNHLY, CDR2 FYNNEI. With V trimmed by 2 bases and J by 5 bases, 8 bases remained unmatched. The CDR3 spans 16 residues.

This chain uses TRBV29-1 with TRBJ2-3; 12 positions match TRBD2. CDR1 and CDR2 (germline): SQVTM, ANQGSEA. The length of the CDR3 is 24 residues. V trimming: 1 base; J trimming: 3 bases; junction bases outside the gene matches: 29. DNA of the CDR3: TGCAGCGTTGAAGGAAAGGAATCCCATGTCGTCCCTAGCGGGAGGGAAAAAGTAACAGATACGCAGTATTTT. Protein product: CSVEGKESHVVPSGREKVTDTQYF.

For this clone: Other nucleotide sequences from this sample produce the same CDR3. The J gene is TRBJ2-1, the V gene TRBV12-3 or TRBV12-4; the D gene is possibly TRBD1 (7 bases). The CDR3 is 13 residues long. The V gene lost 6 bases and the J gene lost 4 bases, with 10 bases spanning the gap. The DNA for the CDR3 is TGTGCCAGCAGCGCGGGACAGTACAATGAGCAGTTCTTC. Protein product: CASSAGQYNEQFF.

The chain uses TRBV4-3 and TRBJ2-3; TRBD2 aligns across 11 bases. V lost 3 bases, J lost 6 bases, and 8 bases stayed unmatched. The CDR3 has 16 amino acids. The V gene's germline CDR1 is LGHNA and CDR2 YSLEER. The DNA of the CDR3 is TGCGCCAGCAGCCAGTTAACTAGCGGGAGTACTGATACGCAGTATTTT. Amino acid sequence: CASSQLTSGSTDTQYF.

V and J are TRBV5-1 and TRBJ2-4, with 10 bases that match TRBD1. CDR3 size: 14 residues. CDR1 and CDR2 (germline): SGHRS, YFSETQ. V shed 2 bases, J shed 7 bases, and the junction held 3 bases outside the gene matches. The CDR3 nucleotides read TGCGCCAGCAGCTTAGGACAGGGGGGTAACATTCAGTACTTC. Protein product: CASSLGQGGNIQYF. The whole variable domain, remainder taken from reference TRBV5-1 and TRBJ2-4, is KAGVTQTPRYLIKTRGQQVTLSCSPISGHRSVSWYQQTPGQGLQFLFEYFSETQRNKGNFPGRFSGRQFSNSRSEMNVSTLELGDSALYLCASSLGQGGNIQYFGAGTRLSVL.

The chain employs TRBV6-6 and TRBJ2-7; weak D call: TRBD2 (6 bases). With 8 bases removed from V and 6 bases from J, the gap between germline ends came to 17 bases. The CDR3 has 13 amino acids. Germline assignment: CDR1 MNHNY and CDR2 SVGAGI (reference sequence). This CDR3 reads CASRFAGSPEQYF. As DNA, the CDR3 is TGTGCCAGCCGATTCGCGGGATCCCCCGAGCAGTACTTC.

The chain has TRBV11-2 and TRBJ2-3; no clear D gene. This CDR3 contains 16 residues. Germline V gene sequence: CDR1 SGHAT, CDR2 FQNNGV. The ends were cut back, 1 base at V and 3 bases at J, with 14 bases in the middle. The CDR3 sequence: CASSLGAHPGTDTQYF. CDR3 in DNA: TGTGCCAGCAGCTTAGGGGCACACCCTGGGACAGATACGCAGTATTTT.

Note on this clone: The same CDR3 arises from other DNA sequences in this sample as well. CDR3 DNA: TGCAGCGTTCAAGGGGGCGGAAACACCATATATTTT. This sequence encodes CSVQGGGNTIYF. This chain joins TRBV29-1 and TRBJ1-3, with 7 bases fitting TRBD1. Losses at the gene ends were 5 bases for V and 4 bases for J; bases not matched to a gene: 2. CDR1 and CDR2 (germline): SQVTM, ANQGSEA. This CDR3 has 12 residues.

J is TRBJ1-5 and V is TRBV11-2; D is ambiguous. Germline assignment: CDR1 SGHAT and CDR2 FQNNGV. V gave up 1 base and J gave up 8 bases, with 9 bases separating them. The CDR3 has 13 residues. The CDR3 nucleotides are TGTGCCAGCAGCTTAGCATCCGGGGAGCCCCAGCATTTT. Translated, it gives CASSLASGEPQHF.

The chain recombines TRBV4-3 with TRBJ2-4; 10 bases match TRBD1. Germline V gene data show CDR1 as LGHNA and CDR2 as YSLEER. This CDR3 spans 19 amino acids. V lost 0 bases to trimming and J lost 8 bases; unmatched junction nucleotides: 16. CDR3: CASSQDLGTGDGYGDIQYF. CDR3 DNA sequence: TGCGCCAGCAGCCAAGACCTTGGGACAGGGGATGGGTACGGGGACATTCAGTACTTC.

The V and J genes are TRBV21-1 and TRBJ2-7; the table assigns TRBD2, which was not confirmed against the DNA. TRBV21-1 is recorded as a pseudogene. The CDR3 is 14 amino acids. Here the CDR3 reads CASSKTPGSYEQYF. The CDR3 DNA follows: TGTGCCAGCAGCAAAACCCCCGGCTCCTACGAGCAGTACTTC.

This clone was picked up a small number of times. The gene calls are TRBV28 and TRBJ2-5, with D tentatively TRBD2 (6 bases). The V gene's germline CDR1 is MDHEN and CDR2 SYDVKM. Trimming cost V 6 bases and J 5 bases, with 13 bases left between them. The CDR3 sequence is 13 residues long. The CDR3 nucleotides are TGTGCCAGCAGCTCCCTAGCGCAGGAGACCCAGTACTTC. Residues: CASSSLAQETQYF.